This is a list of T cell receptor beta chains from one sample in a study of cytotoxic CD8 clonotypes in ibrutinib-treated CLL. Some clones are missing from TCRdb's copy, which holds only in-frame ones; the method was immunoSEQ multiplex PCR. The sample includes about 120,000 clones, about 53% seen only once; the top ten take about 40%. This sample comprised PBMCs, obtained after 24 months of ibrutinib treatment. These receptors were collected from a human donor with chronic lymphocytic leukemia. CDR3s include the opening cysteine and the closing phenylalanine or tryptophan. D genes are given only for firm matches. Clone sizes are given selectively: once, few, many, or a class where the clone is expanded.

J | V | D | size | CDR3 | DNA
TRBJ1-1 | TRBV5-1 | TRBD1 | . | CASSLGTGARREAFF | TGCGCCAGCAGCTTGGGGACAGGGGCGAGACGGGAAGCTTTCTTT
TRBJ2-7 | TRBV6-1 | . | once | CASSGKSRGEQYF | TGTGCCAGCAGCGGGAAAAGCAGGGGCGAGCAGTACTTC
TRBJ1-1 | TRBV2 | . | . | CASRLMQGTLEAFF | TGTGCCAGCAGGCTAATGCAGGGGACGCTTGAAGCTTTCTTT
TRBJ1-1 | TRBV30 | . | . | CAWSAGQYTEAFF | TGTGCCTGGAGTGCAGGACAGTACACTGAAGCTTTCTTT
TRBJ1-1 | TRBV6-5 | . | . | CASSYSIGRLNTEAFF | TGTGCCAGCAGTTACTCGATTGGCAGGTTAAACACTGAAGCTTTCTTT
TRBJ2-7 | TRBV2 | . | few | CASSPPDSYEQYF | TGTGCCAGCAGTCCACCGGACTCTTACGAGCAGTACTTC
TRBJ1-1 | TRBV5-1 | . | . | CASSIKTENTEAFF | TGCGCCAGCAGCATCAAAACAGAGAACACTGAAGCTTTCTTT
TRBJ2-3 | TRBV19 | . | . | CASSTGFTDTQYF | TGTGCCAGTAGTACGGGATTCACAGATACGCAGTATTTT
TRBJ1-1 | TRBV18 | TRBD1 | . | CASGMDREAFF | TGTGCCAGCGGAATGGACAGGGAAGCTTTCTTT
TRBJ1-1 | TRBV18 | . | . | CASSPSLRTNTEAFF | TGTGCCAGCTCCCCCTCCTTGAGGACAAACACTGAAGCTTTCTTT
TRBJ2-3 | TRBV5-4 | TRBD1 | . | CASSPNQGADHRGQYF | TGTGCCAGCAGCCCAAACCAGGGGGCGGACCATCGAGGGCAGTATTTT
TRBJ1-1 | TRBV5-1 | . | . | CASSLEVTGTEAFF | TGCGCCAGCAGCTTGGAAGTTACGGGCACTGAAGCTTTCTTT
TRBJ2-7 | TRBV4-1 | TRBD2 | few | CASSQGGSGRSYEQYF | TGCGCCAGCAGCCAAGGAGGTAGCGGGCGCTCCTACGAGCAGTACTTC
TRBJ1-2 | TRBV30 | . | . | CAWSVSTEYGYTF | TGTGCCTGGAGTGTATCGACAGAATATGGCTACACCTTC
TRBJ1-5 | TRBV19 | . | . | CASSVTGGLSNQPQHF | TGTGCCAGTAGTGTGACGGGAGGGCTTAGCAATCAGCCCCAGCATTTT
TRBJ2-3 | TRBV29-1 | . | . | CSVGQGMSGTDTQYF | TGCAGCGTTGGCCAGGGGATGAGTGGGACAGATACGCAGTATTTT
TRBJ2-1 | TRBV27 | TRBD1 | . | CASSAGTGGLEFF | TGTGCCAGCAGTGCCGGGACAGGGGGCTTAGAGTTCTTC
TRBJ2-7 | TRBV7-9 | . | . | CASSANRVGEQYF | TGTGCCAGCAGCGCGAACAGGGTAGGCGAGCAGTACTTC
TRBJ1-2 | TRBV9 | TRBD1 | few | CASSSRSQGVGYTF | TGTGCCAGCAGCTCGAGGTCCCAGGGGGTCGGCTACACCTTC
TRBJ1-5 | TRBV6-1 | TRBD1 | once | CASSERLTGGRQPQHF | TGTGCCAGCAGTGAAAGGTTAACAGGGGGTCGTCAGCCCCAGCATTTT
TRBJ2-1 | TRBV6-6 | . | . | CASIVGPRQFF | TGTGCCAGCATAGTAGGTCCGCGGCAGTTCTTC
TRBJ2-5 | TRBV28 | TRBD1 | . | CASRLQGAQTETQYF | TGTGCCAGCAGACTACAGGGGGCCCAAACAGAGACCCAGTACTTC
TRBJ1-4 | TRBV11-3 | TRBD1 | . | CASSRQGRDEKLFF | TGTGCCAGCAGCCGACAGGGTAGAGATGAAAAACTGTTTTTT
TRBJ1-5 | TRBV25-1 | . | . | CASRAGGQGNQPQHF | TGTGCCAGCAGAGCAGGAGGTCAAGGCAATCAGCCCCAGCATTTT
TRBJ2-2 | TRBV6-1 | . | . | CASSLGQSDTGELFF | TGTGCCAGCAGTCTCGGGCAGTCGGACACCGGGGAGCTGTTTTTT
TRBJ1-4 | TRBV6-6 | . | . | CASSYGASVTLFF | TGTGCCAGCAGTTACGGGGCTAGTGTTACACTGTTTTTT
TRBJ1-4 | TRBV5-1 | . | . | CASSEDTQGGKLFF | TGCGCCAGCAGCGAAGACACCCAAGGGGGAAAACTGTTTTTT
TRBJ2-3 | TRBV25-1 | TRBD1 | . | CASSEGVGKGRGKYF | TGTGCCAGCAGTGAAGGGGTGGGGAAGGGCAGGGGGAAGTATTTT
TRBJ2-7 | TRBV7-9 | TRBD1 | . | CASSRDRATYEQYF | TGTGCCAGCAGCCGGGACAGGGCTACCTACGAGCAGTACTTC
TRBJ1-6 | TRBV7-9 | . | few | CASSHIRGGDNSPLHF | TGTGCCAGCAGCCACATTCGAGGAGGGGATAATTCACCCCTCCACTTT
TRBJ2-1 | TRBV7-8 | . | few | CASSPGGLLYNEQFF | TGTGCCAGCAGCCCCGGGGGACTCCTGTACAATGAGCAGTTCTTC
TRBJ2-1 | TRBV7-2 | . | few | CASSWKPAGEQFF | TGTGCCAGCAGCTGGAAGCCCGCGGGAGAGCAGTTCTTC
TRBJ1-2 | TRBV29-1 | TRBD1 | . | CSVTGGQGYTF | TGCAGCGTGACAGGGGGACAGGGCTACACCTTC
TRBJ1-5 | TRBV2 | TRBD1 | . | CASRGDSHNQPQHF | TGTGCCAGCAGGGGGGACAGCCACAATCAGCCCCAGCATTTT